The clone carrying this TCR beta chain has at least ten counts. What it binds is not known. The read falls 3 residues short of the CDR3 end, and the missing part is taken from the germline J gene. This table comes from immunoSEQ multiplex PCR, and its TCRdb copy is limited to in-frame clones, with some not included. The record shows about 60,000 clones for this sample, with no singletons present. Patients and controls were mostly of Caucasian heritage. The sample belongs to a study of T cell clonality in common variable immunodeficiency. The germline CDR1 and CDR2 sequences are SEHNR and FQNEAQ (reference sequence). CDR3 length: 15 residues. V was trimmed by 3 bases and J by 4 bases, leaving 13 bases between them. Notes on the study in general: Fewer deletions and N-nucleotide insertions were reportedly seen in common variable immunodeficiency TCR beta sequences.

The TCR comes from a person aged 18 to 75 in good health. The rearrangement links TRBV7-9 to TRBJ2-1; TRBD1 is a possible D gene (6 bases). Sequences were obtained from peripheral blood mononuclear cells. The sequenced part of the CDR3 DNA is TGTGCCAGCAGCTTTCAGGGGTTGGATTACAATGAG. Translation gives CASSFQGLDYNE. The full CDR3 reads CASSFQGLDYNEQFF.